This record looks at one T cell receptor (beta chain) sequence and its context. With random hexamers, reverse transcription was performed on roughly 0.45 to 1 ug of RNA. One entry per CDR3 protein results from TCRdb running MiXCR on the immunoSEQ multiplex PCR reads. The repertoire includes about 290,000 distinct CDR3 sequences, 75% to 90% of them detected once, and around 0.18% sits in the top ten. The CDR3 runs to 13 residues. V lost 0 bases, J lost 7 bases, and 7 bases lay in between. Germline V gene lookup returns CDR1 LGHDT and CDR2 YNNKEL (reference sequence). The sample originates from a study of CD8 T cells in Susac syndrome. Sequencing of TCR beta was performed on blood CD8+ and CD4+ T cells.

Sample: CD8+ T cells from PBMCs. This receptor was identified in a human donor with multiple sclerosis. V gene TRBV3-1 combines with J gene TRBJ1-5, with D unclear. The CDR3 bases are TGTGCCAGCAGCCAAGATAAGTGGCAGCCCCAGCATTTT. Protein sequence: CASSQDKWQPQHF.